This TCR beta chain is from a study of identical twins' blood T cells. General study points: Abundant TCRbeta CDR3s overlapped more between twins than with unrelated donors.

The sample holds many counts of this clonotype. Its specificity is unknown. Its ends do not fully match the called genes, so a read error is possible. Each TCR cDNA library carried sample-specific barcodes on both ends. TCRdb recomputed calls from the 5' RACE reads with MiXCR, one row per CDR3 protein. Of hundreds of thousands of distinct CDR3 sequences in the sample, over 25% were seen once. Likely shared infections and vaccines: all three twin pairs were reared together. The sequence was collected from a woman aged 18 to 55 in good health. The sequencing input was PBMCs.

The CDR3 coding sequence is TGCGCCAGCAGCCCGACCAGGAACACTGAAGCTTTCTTT. Translation gives CASSPTRNTEAFF. The rearrangement joins TRBV7-2 to TRBJ1-1; no reliable D call. CDR1 and CDR2 (germline): SGHTA, FQGNSA. The CDR3 extends over 13 amino acids.